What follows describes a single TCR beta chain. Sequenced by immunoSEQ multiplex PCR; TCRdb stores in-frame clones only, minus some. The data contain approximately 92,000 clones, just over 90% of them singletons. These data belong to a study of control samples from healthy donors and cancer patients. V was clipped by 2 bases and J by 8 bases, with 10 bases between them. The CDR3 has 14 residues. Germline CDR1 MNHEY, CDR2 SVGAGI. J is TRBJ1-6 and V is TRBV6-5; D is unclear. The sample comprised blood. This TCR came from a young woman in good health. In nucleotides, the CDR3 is TGTGCCAGCAGTTACGAAGGCAGAGATTCACCCCTCCACTTT. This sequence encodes CASSYEGRDSPLHF.